These 18 T cell receptor beta chains came from one sample sequenced in a study of T cell responses to AZD1222 COVID-19 vaccine. TCRdb keeps only in-frame clones here, not all; method: immunoSEQ multiplex PCR. The sample has 100,000 to 150,000 clones, about 92% seen once. The specimen comprised peripheral blood, sampled on day 0 of AZD1222 vaccination. These receptors came from an adult in good health.

V is TRBV6-5 and J is TRBJ1-3; the match to TRBD1 covers 8 bases. Trimming removed 6 bases from V and 0 bases from J; junction bases left unmatched: 1. The CDR3 is 14 residues long. CDR1 and CDR2 (germline): MNHEY, SVGAGI. CDR3 region: CASSTGGSGNTIYF. DNA for the CDR3: TGTGCCAGCAGCACAGGGGGCTCTGGAAACACCATATATTTT.

The chain carries TRBV10-3 and TRBJ1-4; a weak D match, TRBD1 (5 bases). Germline lookup yields CDR1 ENHRY and CDR2 SYGVKD. The V end was cut by 10 bases, the J end by 3 bases, with 12 bases between. The CDR3 extends over 13 amino acids. CDR3 sequence: CATLRQPNEKLFF. CDR3 in DNA: TGTGCCACCCTAAGACAGCCTAATGAAAAACTGTTTTTT.

The J gene is TRBJ1-1, the V gene TRBV15, with 8 bases matching TRBD1. The CDR3 totals 20 residues. The trim removed 1 base at V and 11 bases at J, leaving 27 bases unmatched. CDR1 and CDR2 (germline): LNHNV, YYDKDF (reference sequence). Written as DNA, the CDR3 is TGTGCCACCAGCAGAGTTGTTAGTCGGACAAGACAGGGGCCGCATCGTTACGCTTTCTTT. It yields the protein CATSRVVSRTRQGPHRYAFF.

J is TRBJ2-6 and V is TRBV3-1 (or the pseudogene TRBV3-2); no reliable D call. The germline V gene encodes CDR1 LGHDT and CDR2 YNNKEL (reference sequence). The CDR3 sequence is 15 residues long. The germline V and J ends were trimmed by 3 bases and 2 bases, with 8 bases remaining between them. For the CDR3, the DNA is TGTGCCAGCAGCCAGGATGCGACTGGGGCCAACGTCCTGACTTTC. Translated, it gives CASSQDATGANVLTF.

V usage is TRBV29-1 and J usage is TRBJ1-2, with D hard to call. V was pared by 3 bases and J by 3 bases, with 11 bases between. Germline V lookup: CDR1 SQVTM, CDR2 ANQGSEA. This CDR3 has 13 amino acids. The CDR3: CSVERSVDYGYTF. DNA for the CDR3: TGCAGCGTTGAGCGGTCGGTTGACTATGGCTACACCTTC. Based on the CDR3 plus reference TRBV29-1 and TRBJ1-2, the full variable domain is SAVISQKPSRDICQRGTSLTIQCQVDSQVTMMFWYRQQPGQSLTLIATANQGSEATYESGFVIDKFPISRPNLTFSTLTVSNMSPEDSSIYLCSVERSVDYGYTFGSGTRLTVV.

The sample holds one count of this clone. The chain uses TRBV5-1 and TRBJ2-3, with a tentative D call TRBD2 (5 bases). Germline CDR1 and CDR2: SGHRS and YFSETQ. V shed 1 base and J shed 8 bases, with 14 bases lying between them. This CDR3 is built from 14 residues. CDR3 DNA: TGCGCCAGCAGCTTGCCGGAGGCGCCCGGTACGCAGTATTTT. This codes for CASSLPEAPGTQYF.

The chain employs TRBV4-2 and TRBJ2-7; D assignment may be TRBD1 or TRBD2 (6 bases each). The CDR3 runs 15 residues. Germline-derived CDR1 and CDR2 are LGHNA and YNFKEQ. V was trimmed by 4 bases and J by 4 bases, leaving 17 bases between them. CDR3 coding DNA: TGTGCCAGCAGCCCTCGGACGGGGGCTATGTACGAGCAGTACTTC. Protein sequence: CASSPRTGAMYEQYF.

V usage is TRBV30 and J usage is TRBJ1-1; tentative D call: TRBD1 (6 bases). The CDR3 has 14 residues. Trimming cost V 1 base and J 5 bases, with 14 bases left between them. CDR1 GTSNPN and CDR2 SVGIG come from the germline V gene (reference sequence). The CDR3 reads CAWSAQGLGTEAFF. The CDR3 DNA reads as TGTGCCTGGAGTGCCCAGGGGCTAGGGACTGAAGCTTTCTTT.

The chain uses TRBV19 and TRBJ2-2; D ambiguous. Trimming removed 2 bases from V and 9 bases from J, with 7 bases in between. CDR3 length: 12 residues. Germline CDR1 and CDR2: LNHDA and SQIVND (reference sequence). The DNA for the CDR3 is TGTGCCAGTAGTATACCCCTCCGGGAGCTGTTTTTT. It specifies CASSIPLRELFF.

CDR3 DNA sequence: TGTGCCAGCAGCCGCCTTGGGGCAGGGAGCTCACCCCTCCACTTT. Translated: CASSRLGAGSSPLHF. J is TRBJ1-6 and V is TRBV5-5, with D maybe TRBD1 (5 bases). CDR3 length equals 15 residues. V was shortened by 4 bases and J by 10 bases, with 18 bases between the two germline ends. CDR1 SGHKS and CDR2 YYEKEE come from the germline V gene (reference sequence).

The CDR3, as DNA: TGTGCCAGCAGCCGTAAGGGAGGGGGCGCCCCAGATACGCAGTATTTT. Protein sequence: CASSRKGGGAPDTQYF. V gene TRBV9 combines with J gene TRBJ2-3; D could derive from TRBD1 or TRBD2 (7 bases each). Trimming removed 4 bases at V and 4 bases at J, with 19 bases between. The CDR3 spans 16 residues. Germline assignment: CDR1 SGDLS and CDR2 YYNGEE.

The rearrangement uses TRBV7-8 and TRBJ2-7; 7 bases fit TRBD2. Germline V CDR1 and CDR2: SGHVS, FQNEAQ. The V and J ends lost 6 bases and 0 bases, in that order; junction bases with no gene match: 5. This CDR3 has 14 residues. The CDR3 loop reads CASRVAGRSYEQYF. In nucleotides, the CDR3 is TGTGCCAGCAGGGTAGCGGGCCGCTCCTACGAGCAGTACTTC.

In its sample, this clone was seen once. V gene TRBV19 combines with J gene TRBJ1-2; maybe TRBD1 (5 bases). CDR1 and CDR2 (germline): LNHDA, SQIVND (reference sequence). The CDR3 is 12 amino acids. The V end lost 6 bases, the J end lost 5 bases, and 10 bases lay between the germline ends. The CDR3 is CASSRYRYGYTF. CDR3 coding DNA: TGTGCCAGTAGCCGCTACAGGTATGGCTACACCTTC.

On this clone: One end of the junction is discordant with germline, which a read error may explain. At the DNA level, this CDR3 is encoded by other sequences in the same sample as well. The rearrangement joins TRBV10-3 to TRBJ1-3, with 8 bases identical to TRBD1. Germline V gene lookup returns CDR1 ENHRY and CDR2 SYGVKD. This CDR3 is built from 15 residues. CDR3 DNA: TGTGCCACCCTACAGGGGGTGAGCTCTGGAAATACCATATATTTT. As protein: CATLQGVSSGNTIYF.

This clone has just one count. The rearrangement links TRBV19 to TRBJ1-3; D ambiguous. Germline CDR1 and CDR2: LNHDA and SQIVND (reference sequence). V lost 6 bases, J lost 2 bases, and 11 bases lay in between. The CDR3 is 14 amino acids. The DNA of the CDR3 is TGTGCCAGTAGACAAAGCGAGGCTGGAAACACCATATATTTT. This translates into CASRQSEAGNTIYF.

The chain carries TRBV7-9 and TRBJ2-2, with D hard to call. The CDR3 extends over 15 amino acids. Germline CDR1 reads SEHNR; CDR2 reads FQNEAQ (reference sequence). Trimming took off 1 base at V and 2 bases at J, with 8 bases between the two ends. In nucleotides, the CDR3 is TGTGCCAGCAGCTTAGTTCAGTTTAACACCGGGGAGCTGTTTTTT. The encoded protein is CASSLVQFNTGELFF.

The rearrangement uses TRBV27 and TRBJ1-5; D remains ambiguous. The CDR3 has 12 residues. V lost 3 bases and J 6 bases, leaving 6 bases between the germline ends. CDR1 MNHEY and CDR2 SMNVEV come from the germline V gene (reference sequence). CDR3 nucleotide sequence: TGTGCCAGCAGTTTGGGAGGTCAGCCCCAGCATTTT. Translating it yields CASSLGGQPQHF.

The V and J genes are TRBV18 and TRBJ1-1, with 7 bases lining up with TRBD1. Germline lookup yields CDR1 KGHSH and CDR2 LQKENI. The V segment lost 6 bases and the J segment 3 bases; nucleotides outside the gene matches: 10. The CDR3 contains 15 residues. The CDR3 bases are TGTGCCAGCTCGTCCCACAGGGGCGAGTACACTGAAGCTTTCTTT. It translates to CASSSHRGEYTEAFF.